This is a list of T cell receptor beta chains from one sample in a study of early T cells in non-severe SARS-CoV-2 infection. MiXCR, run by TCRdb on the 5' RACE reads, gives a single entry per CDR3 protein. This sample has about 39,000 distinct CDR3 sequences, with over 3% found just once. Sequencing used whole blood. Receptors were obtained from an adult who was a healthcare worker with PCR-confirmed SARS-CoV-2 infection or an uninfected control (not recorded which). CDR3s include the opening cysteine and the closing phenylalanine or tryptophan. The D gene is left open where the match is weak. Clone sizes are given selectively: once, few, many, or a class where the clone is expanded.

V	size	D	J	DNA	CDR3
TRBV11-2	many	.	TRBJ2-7	TGTGCCAGCAGCTTAAGTGCGAGCTACGAGCAGTACTTC	CASSLSASYEQYF
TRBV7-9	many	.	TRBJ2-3	TGTGCCAGCAGCAGAGTAGTGGACACGCAGTATTTT	CASSRVVDTQYF
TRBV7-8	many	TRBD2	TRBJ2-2	TGTGCCAGCAGCTTCAGGCCAGCGGGAGTCGGGGACACCGGGGAGCTGTTTTTT	CASSFRPAGVGDTGELFF
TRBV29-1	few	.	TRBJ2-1	TGCAGCGTTGGGCGCCCTGAGCAGTTCTTC	CSVGRPEQFF
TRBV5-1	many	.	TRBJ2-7	TGCGCCAGCAGCGCTGACTTACAGGGCGAGCAGTACTTC	CASSADLQGEQYF
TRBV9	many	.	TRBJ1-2	TGTGCCAGCAGGGGGCCCCTCTATGGCTACACCTTC	CASRGPLYGYTF
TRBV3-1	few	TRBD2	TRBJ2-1	TGTGCCAGCAGCCGGCCCGGACTAGCGGGAGAAAATGAGCAGTTCTTC	CASSRPGLAGENEQFF
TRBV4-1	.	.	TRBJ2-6	TGCGCCAGCAGCCAAGACGGGAGTATCTCTGGGGCCAACGTCCTGACTTTC	CASSQDGSISGANVLTF
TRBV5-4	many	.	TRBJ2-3	TGTGCCAGCAGCTTGGGACAGTTTAGCACAGATACGCAGTATTTT	CASSLGQFSTDTQYF
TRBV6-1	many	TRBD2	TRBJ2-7	TGTGCCAGCAGAACCGGGACTAGCGGAACCTACCCCTACGAGCAGTACTTC	CASRTGTSGTYPYEQYF
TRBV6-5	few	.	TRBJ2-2	TGTGCCAGCACCTCCCGGGTCACCGGGGAGCTGTTTTTT	CASTSRVTGELFF
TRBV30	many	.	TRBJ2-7	TGTGCCTGGAGTATTAGGAAGGACGTTGAGCAGTACTTC	CAWSIRKDVEQYF
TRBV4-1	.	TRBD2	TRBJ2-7	TGCGCCAGCAGCCATCCCGCAGCGGGGGAGTACGAGCAGTACTTC	CASSHPAAGEYEQYF
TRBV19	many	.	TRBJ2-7	TGTGCCAGTAAAAGCCCGGGCGGAGGGGACTACGAGCAGTACTTC	CASKSPGGGDYEQYF
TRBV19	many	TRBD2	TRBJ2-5	TGTGCCAGTAGTATAACGAGGAGCGGGAGGGACGAGACCCAGTACTTC	CASSITRSGRDETQYF
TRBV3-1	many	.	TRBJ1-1	TGTGCCAGCAGCCTCACAGGCCTCACTGAAGCTTTCTTT	CASSLTGLTEAFF
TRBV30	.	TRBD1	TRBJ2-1	TGTGCCTGGAGTAAACCCCGGGACAGGGGACCCAGCAGGCAGTTCTTC	CAWSKPRDRGPSRQFF
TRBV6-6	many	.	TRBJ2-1	TGTGCCAGCAGACTACGCAATGAGCAGTTCTTC	CASRLRNEQFF
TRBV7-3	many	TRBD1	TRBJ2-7	TGTGCCAGCAGCTCAGGGGGATCAGAGCAGTACTTC	CASSSGGSEQYF
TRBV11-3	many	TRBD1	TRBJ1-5	TGTGCCAGCAGCCCCGGGACAGGCCCAAATCAGCCCCAGCATTTT	CASSPGTGPNQPQHF
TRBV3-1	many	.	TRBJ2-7	TGTGCCAGCAGCCGAACAGGACCCTACGAGCAGTACTTC	CASSRTGPYEQYF
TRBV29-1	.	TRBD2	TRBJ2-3	TGCAGCGTTCCTGGGACTAGCGGGGTAACAGATACGCAGTATTTT	CSVPGTSGVTDTQYF
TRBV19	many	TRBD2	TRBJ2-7	TGTGCCAGTAGTATGGGGGAGGGTCCCTACGAGCAGTACTTC	CASSMGEGPYEQYF
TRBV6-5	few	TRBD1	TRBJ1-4	TGTGCCAGCAGTCGCCGTAGGACAGGGGCTTTTGAAAAACTGTTTTTT	CASSRRRTGAFEKLFF
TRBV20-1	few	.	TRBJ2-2	TGCAGTGCTAGAGATGTGTGGGGCACCGGGGAGCTGTTTTTT	CSARDVWGTGELFF
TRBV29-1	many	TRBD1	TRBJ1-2	TGCAGCGTTACCCAGACAGGGAGCGATGGCTACACCTTC	CSVTQTGSDGYTF
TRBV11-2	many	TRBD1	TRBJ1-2	TGTGCCAGCAGCTACGACAGGGCGAGTGGCTACACCTTC	CASSYDRASGYTF
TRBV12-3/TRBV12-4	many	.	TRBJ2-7	TGTGCCAGCAGTCCAATGGGGGGCTACGAGCAGTACTTC	CASSPMGGYEQYF
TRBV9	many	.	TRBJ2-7	TGTGCCAGCAGCTCAAACCCGGGCAGGGGCTACGAGCAGTACTTC	CASSSNPGRGYEQYF
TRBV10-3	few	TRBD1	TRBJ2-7	TGTGCCACGGGACAGTCCTCCTACGAGCAGTACTTC	CATGQSSYEQYF
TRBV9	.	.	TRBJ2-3	TGTGCCAGCAGCGTAGTGGGGGCAGTAGATACGCAGTATTTT	CASSVVGAVDTQYF
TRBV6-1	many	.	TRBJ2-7	TGTGCCAGCAGTGAACCTGACTACGAGCAGTACTTC	CASSEPDYEQYF
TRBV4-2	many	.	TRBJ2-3	TGTGCCAGCAGCCAAGGGGGCTCAGATACGCAGTATTTT	CASSQGGSDTQYF